The clone carrying this T cell receptor (beta chain) was observed once. No antigen is known for it. This sample is drawn from a study of OX40 agonist ivuxolimab in advanced cancers. General observations from the study: Averaging showed that CD8+ T cells had more expanded clones than CD4+ did.

Clones were read by immunoSEQ multiplex PCR, and TCRdb kept only the in-frame ones, dropping some. This table holds fewer than 85,000 clones, 70% to 90% found once. With 0 bases clipped from V and 7 bases from J, the junction kept 14 bases outside the gene matches. The CDR3 is 18 residues long. Per germline, CDR1 MGHRA and CDR2 YSYEKL. Source: CD4+ or CD8+ T cells sorted from blood, taken in a trial of the OX40 agonist ivuxolimab. The sequence came from an adult with an advanced solid tumor such as melanoma, head and neck, liver or kidney cancer. The chain joins TRBV4-1 to TRBJ2-1, with 8 bases matching TRBD1. CDR3 coding DNA: TGCGCCAGCAGCCAAGAGAGATTTGGGCAGGGGGCAGGGAATGAGCAGTTCTTC. Translating gives CASSQERFGQGAGNEQFF.